The present T cell receptor beta chain was sequenced within a study of CD8+CD57+ T cells in acquired aplastic anemia. Study-level points and caveats: Between patients and controls, over 25 CD8+ CDR3 sequences were found in common.

CDR3 and TCR beta VDJ profiling relied on genomic DNA as the template. TCRdb recomputed calls from the reads with MiXCR, one row per CDR3 protein. The sample lists 95,000 to 150,000 distinct CDR3 sequences, 30% to 45% occurring once. This clonotype has at least ten counts. What it binds is not known. This CDR3 comprises 9 residues. The ends were cut back, 7 bases at V and 8 bases at J, with 8 bases in the middle. The germline CDR1 and CDR2 sequences are SQVTM and ANQGSEA. An expansion of CD8+CD57+ cells by flow cytometry had been shown in patients chosen for sequencing. Patients uniformly had severe acquired aplastic anemia.

Sequences were obtained from sorted CD4+, CD8+, or CD8+CD57+ T cells (not recorded which) from PBMCs. This chain joins TRBV29-1 and TRBJ1-1; TRBD1 is a possible D gene (6 bases). The clonotype was recovered from a human donor with aplastic anemia. In nucleotides, the CDR3 is TGCAGCGACGGGACAGAAGCTTTCTTT. Its protein is CSDGTEAFF.